This T cell receptor (beta chain) was captured in a study of blood T cell repertoires in COVID-19. Sequenced by immunoSEQ multiplex PCR; TCRdb stores in-frame clones only, minus some. This sample yields over 150,000 clones, of which under 85% are seen a single time; 0.63% belongs to the top ten. The CDR3 contains 14 residues. V trimming: 0 bases; J trimming: 2 bases; junction bases outside the gene matches: 2. In germline, CDR1 is SGDLS, CDR2 YYNGEE. Sequenced material: peripheral blood. V usage is TRBV9 and J usage is TRBJ2-7; 7 bases agree with TRBD2. The clonotype comes from a man between 60 and 75 years old with COVID-19, enrolled during active disease. CDR3 bases: TGTGCCAGCAGCGTAGGGGGGGGAGCCTACGAGCAGTACTTC. As protein: CASSVGGGAYEQYF.